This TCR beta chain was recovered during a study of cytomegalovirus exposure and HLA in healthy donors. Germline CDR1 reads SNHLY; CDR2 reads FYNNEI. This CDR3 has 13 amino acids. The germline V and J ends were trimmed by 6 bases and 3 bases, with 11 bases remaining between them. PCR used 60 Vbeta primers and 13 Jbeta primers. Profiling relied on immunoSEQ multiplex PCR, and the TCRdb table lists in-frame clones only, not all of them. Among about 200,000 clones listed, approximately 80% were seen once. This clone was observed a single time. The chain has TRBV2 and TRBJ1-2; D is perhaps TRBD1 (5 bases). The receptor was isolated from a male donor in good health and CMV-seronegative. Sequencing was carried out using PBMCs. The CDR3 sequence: CASRRRGDYGYTF. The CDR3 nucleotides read TGTGCCAGCAGAAGACGGGGGGACTATGGCTACACCTTC.